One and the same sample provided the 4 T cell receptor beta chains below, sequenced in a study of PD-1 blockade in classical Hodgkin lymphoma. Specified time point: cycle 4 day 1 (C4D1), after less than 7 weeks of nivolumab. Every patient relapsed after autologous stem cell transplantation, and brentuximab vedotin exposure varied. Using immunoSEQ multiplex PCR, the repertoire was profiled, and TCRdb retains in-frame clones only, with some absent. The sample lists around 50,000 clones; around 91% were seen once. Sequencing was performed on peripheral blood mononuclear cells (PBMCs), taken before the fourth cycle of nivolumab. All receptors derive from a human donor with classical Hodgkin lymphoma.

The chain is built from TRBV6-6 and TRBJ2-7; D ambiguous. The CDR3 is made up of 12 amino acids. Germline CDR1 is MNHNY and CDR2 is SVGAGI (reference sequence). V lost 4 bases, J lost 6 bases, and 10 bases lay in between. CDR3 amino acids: CASSFVFSEQYF. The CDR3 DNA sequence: TGTGCCAGCAGTTTCGTCTTTAGCGAGCAGTACTTC.

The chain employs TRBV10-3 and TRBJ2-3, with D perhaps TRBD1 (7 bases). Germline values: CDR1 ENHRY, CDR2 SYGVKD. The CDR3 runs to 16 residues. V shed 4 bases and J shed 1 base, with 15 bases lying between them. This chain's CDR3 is CAISARGGGGTDTQYF. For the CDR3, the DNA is TGTGCCATCAGTGCTCGAGGGGGCGGGGGCACAGATACGCAGTATTTT.

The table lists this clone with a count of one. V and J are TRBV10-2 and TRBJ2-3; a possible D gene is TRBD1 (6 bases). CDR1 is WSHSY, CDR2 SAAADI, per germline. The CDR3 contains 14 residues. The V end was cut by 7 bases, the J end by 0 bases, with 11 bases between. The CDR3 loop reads CASIRDISTDTQYF. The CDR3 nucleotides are TGCGCCAGCATCCGGGACATTAGCACAGATACGCAGTATTTT.

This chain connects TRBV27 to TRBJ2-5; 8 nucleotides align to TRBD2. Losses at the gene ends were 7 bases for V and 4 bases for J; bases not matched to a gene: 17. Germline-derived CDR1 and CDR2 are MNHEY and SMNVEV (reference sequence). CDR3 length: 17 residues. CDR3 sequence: CASTPVSGSASRETQYF. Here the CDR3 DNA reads TGTGCCAGCACTCCCGTCAGCGGGAGTGCCTCGCGAGAGACCCAGTACTTC.